The sequence of this T cell receptor (beta chain) was determined in a study of technical replicates of blood from a few donors. Sequencing used immunoSEQ multiplex PCR; TCRdb keeps in-frame clones, though not all of them. The sample lists approximately 81,000 clones, 96% seen once, with 0.3% to 0.45% in the top ten. The trim removed 4 bases at V and 5 bases at J, leaving 7 bases unmatched. This CDR3 comprises 16 residues. The germline V gene has CDR1 SEHNR and CDR2 FQNEAQ (reference sequence). The material sequenced was T cells isolated from PBMCs. This chain links TRBV7-9 with TRBJ1-4; TRBD1 matches at 10 bases. The TCR originated in a human donor in good health. DNA for the CDR3: TGTGCCAGCAGCTGGGACAGGGGAGGATGGAATGAAAAACTGTTTTTT. As protein: CASSWDRGGWNEKLFF. Based on the CDR3 plus reference TRBV7-9 and TRBJ1-4, the full variable domain is DTGVSQNPRHKITKRGQNVTFRCDPISEHNRLYWYRQTLGQGPEFLTYFQNEAQLEKSRLLSDRFSAERPKGSFSTLEIQRTEQGDSAMYLCASSWDRGGWNEKLFFGSGTQLSVL.